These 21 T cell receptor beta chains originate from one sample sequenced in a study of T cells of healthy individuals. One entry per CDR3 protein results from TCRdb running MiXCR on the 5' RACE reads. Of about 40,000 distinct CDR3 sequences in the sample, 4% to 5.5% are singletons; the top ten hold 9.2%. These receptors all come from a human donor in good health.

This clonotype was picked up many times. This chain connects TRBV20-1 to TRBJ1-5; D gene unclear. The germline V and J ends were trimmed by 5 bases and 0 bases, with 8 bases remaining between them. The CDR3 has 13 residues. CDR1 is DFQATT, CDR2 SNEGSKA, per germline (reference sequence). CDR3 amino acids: CSAAGDSNQPQHF. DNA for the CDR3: TGCAGTGCTGCCGGGGATAGCAATCAGCCCCAGCATTTT.

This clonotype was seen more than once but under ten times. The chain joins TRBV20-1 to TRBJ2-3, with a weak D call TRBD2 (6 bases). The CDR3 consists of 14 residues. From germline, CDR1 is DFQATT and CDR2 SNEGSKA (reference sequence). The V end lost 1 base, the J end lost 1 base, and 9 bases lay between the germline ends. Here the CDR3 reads CSARVERGTDTQYF. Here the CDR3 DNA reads TGCAGTGCTAGAGTTGAGCGGGGCACAGATACGCAGTATTTT.

The CDR3 DNA reads TGCGCCACGAATAGCGGGGGGGCCTCGGAGACCCAGTACTTC. Translation gives CATNSGGASETQYF. V is TRBV5-1 and J is TRBJ2-5; TRBD2 aligns across 11 bases. CDR3 length: 14 amino acids. Per the germline V gene, CDR1 is SGHRS and CDR2 is YFSETQ. The V segment lost 9 bases and the J segment 5 bases; nucleotides outside the gene matches: 9.

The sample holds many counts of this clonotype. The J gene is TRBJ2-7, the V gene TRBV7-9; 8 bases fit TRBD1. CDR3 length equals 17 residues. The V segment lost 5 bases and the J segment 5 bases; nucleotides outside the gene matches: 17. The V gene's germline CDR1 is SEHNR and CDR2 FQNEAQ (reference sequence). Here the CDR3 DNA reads TGTGCCAGCAGCCACACATCGGCAGGGGGCTGGGGTGACGAGCAGTACTTC. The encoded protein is CASSHTSAGGWGDEQYF.

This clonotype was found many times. The CDR3 here is CASSPGQARRVWETQYF. CDR3 in DNA: TGTGCCAGCAGCCCCGGACAGGCGAGGAGGGTTTGGGAGACCCAGTACTTC. This chain connects TRBV7-8 to TRBJ2-5; weak D call: TRBD1 (7 bases). CDR1 is SGHVS and CDR2 is FQNEAQ in the germline V gene. The V end was cut by 5 bases, the J end by 5 bases, with 24 bases between. The CDR3 runs to 17 residues.

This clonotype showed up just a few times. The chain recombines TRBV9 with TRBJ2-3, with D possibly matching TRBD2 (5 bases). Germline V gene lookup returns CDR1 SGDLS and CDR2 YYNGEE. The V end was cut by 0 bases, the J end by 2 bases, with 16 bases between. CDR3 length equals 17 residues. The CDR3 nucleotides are TGTGCCAGCAGCGTAGGGGGTCGGGCGGAGGCCACAGATACGCAGTATTTT. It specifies CASSVGGRAEATDTQYF. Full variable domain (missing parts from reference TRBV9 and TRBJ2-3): DSGVTQTPKHLITATGQRVTLRCSPRSGDLSVYWYQQSLDQGLQFLIQYYNGEERAKGNILERFSAQQFPDLHSELNLSSLELGDSALYFCASSVGGRAEATDTQYFGPGTRLTVL.

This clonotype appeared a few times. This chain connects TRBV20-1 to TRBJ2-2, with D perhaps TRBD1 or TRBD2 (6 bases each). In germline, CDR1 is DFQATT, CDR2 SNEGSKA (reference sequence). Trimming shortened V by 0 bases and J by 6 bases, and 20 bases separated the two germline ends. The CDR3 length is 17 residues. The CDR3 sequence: CSARDPRGGKWAGELFF. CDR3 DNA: TGCAGTGCTAGAGATCCAAGAGGGGGGAAGTGGGCCGGGGAGCTGTTTTTT.

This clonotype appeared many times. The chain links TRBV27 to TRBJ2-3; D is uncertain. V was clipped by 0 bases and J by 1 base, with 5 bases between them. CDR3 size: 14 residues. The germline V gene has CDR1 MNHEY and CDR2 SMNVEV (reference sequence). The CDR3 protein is CASSLSPRTDTQYF. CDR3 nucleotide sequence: TGTGCCAGCAGTTTATCCCCCCGCACAGATACGCAGTATTTT.

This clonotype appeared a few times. CDR3 protein: CASRQLADTQYF. The CDR3 nucleotides read TGTGCCAGCAGGCAACTTGCAGATACGCAGTATTTT. The chain recombines TRBV6-6 with TRBJ2-3; D is uncertain. Trimming took 6 bases from V and 4 from J, leaving 8 bases between them. CDR3 length equals 12 residues. In germline, CDR1 is MNHNY, CDR2 SVGAGI (reference sequence).

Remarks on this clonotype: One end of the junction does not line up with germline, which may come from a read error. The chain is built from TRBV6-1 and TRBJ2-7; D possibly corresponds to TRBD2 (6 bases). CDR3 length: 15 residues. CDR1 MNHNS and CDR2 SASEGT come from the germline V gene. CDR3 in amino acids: CASSPFGGKGNAQNF. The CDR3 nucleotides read TGTGCCAGCAGTCCATTCGGAGGGAAGGGGAATGCGCAGAACTTC.

CDR3 DNA: TGTGCCTGGAGTTCCGACCGTGGGGATCAGCCCCAGCATTTT. Translation gives CAWSSDRGDQPQHF. The V call is TRBV30, the J call TRBJ1-5; no definite D call. Germline loops: CDR1 GTSNPN, CDR2 SVGIG (reference sequence). The CDR3 covers 14 residues. The V and J ends lost 2 bases and 5 bases respectively, with 13 bases between them.

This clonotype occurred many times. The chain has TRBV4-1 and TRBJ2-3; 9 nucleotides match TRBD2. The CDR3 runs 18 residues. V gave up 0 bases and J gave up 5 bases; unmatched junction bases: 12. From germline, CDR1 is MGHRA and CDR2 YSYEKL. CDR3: CASSQEADSGGTGDTQYF. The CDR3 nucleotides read TGCGCCAGCAGCCAAGAGGCTGATAGCGGGGGTACAGGAGATACGCAGTATTTT.

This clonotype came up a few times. The CDR3 spells CASSLSPTGYEQYF. In nucleotides, the CDR3 is TGTGCCAGCAGTTTATCCCCGACAGGCTACGAGCAGTACTTC. The genes are TRBV12-3 or TRBV12-4 and TRBJ2-7, with D perhaps TRBD1 (6 bases). V was shortened by 2 bases and J by 3 bases, with 11 bases between the two germline ends. The CDR3 is 14 residues long.

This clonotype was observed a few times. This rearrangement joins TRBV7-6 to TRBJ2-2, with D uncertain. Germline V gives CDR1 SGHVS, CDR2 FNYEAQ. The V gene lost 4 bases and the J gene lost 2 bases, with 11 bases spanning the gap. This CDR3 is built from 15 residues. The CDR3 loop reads CASSSRRVNTGELFF. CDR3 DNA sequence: TGTGCCAGCAGCTCCCGACGGGTAAACACCGGGGAGCTGTTTTTT.

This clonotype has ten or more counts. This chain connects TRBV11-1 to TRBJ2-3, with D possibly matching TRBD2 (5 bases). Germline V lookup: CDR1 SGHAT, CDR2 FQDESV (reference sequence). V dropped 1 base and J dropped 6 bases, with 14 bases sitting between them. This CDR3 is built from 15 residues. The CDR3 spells CASSLEEDLLDTQYF. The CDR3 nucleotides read TGTGCCAGCAGCTTAGAGGAGGACCTCCTCGATACGCAGTATTTT.

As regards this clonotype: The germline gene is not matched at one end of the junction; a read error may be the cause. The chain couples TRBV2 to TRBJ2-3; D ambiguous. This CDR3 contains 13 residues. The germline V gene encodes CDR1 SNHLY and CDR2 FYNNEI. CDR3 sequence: CVSSRDSTDTQYF. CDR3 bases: TGTGTCAGCAGTCGTGACAGCACAGATACGCAGTATTTT. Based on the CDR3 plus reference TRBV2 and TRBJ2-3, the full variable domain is EPEVTQTPSHQVTQMGQEVILRCVPISNHLYFYWYRQILGQKVEFLVSFYNNEISEKSEIFDDQFSVERPDGSNFTLKIRSTKLEDSAMYFCVSSRDSTDTQYFGPGTRLTVL.

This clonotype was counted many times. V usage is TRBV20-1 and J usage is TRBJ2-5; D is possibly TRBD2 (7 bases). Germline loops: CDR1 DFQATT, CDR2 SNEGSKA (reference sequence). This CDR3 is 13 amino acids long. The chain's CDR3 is CSYFVGRGETQYF. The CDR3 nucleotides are TGCAGCTACTTCGTGGGGAGGGGGGAGACCCAGTACTTC.

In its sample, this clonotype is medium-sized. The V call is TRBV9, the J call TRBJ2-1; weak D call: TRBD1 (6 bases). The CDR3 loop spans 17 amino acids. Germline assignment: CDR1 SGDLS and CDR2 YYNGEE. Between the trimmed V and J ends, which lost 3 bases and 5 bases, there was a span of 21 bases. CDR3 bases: TGTGCCAGCAGCGGCCCACTGTCAGGGGTCGGGAACAATGAGCAGTTCTTC. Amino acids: CASSGPLSGVGNNEQFF.

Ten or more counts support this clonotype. CDR3 in DNA: TGTGCCAGCAGCCCGGACTACCGCACAGATACGCAGTATTTT. It is translated as CASSPDYRTDTQYF. The gene calls are TRBV3-1 and TRBJ2-3, with a possible D match to TRBD2 (6 bases). The CDR3 has 14 residues. Looked up from germline, CDR1 is LGHDT and CDR2 is YNNKEL (reference sequence). V lost 4 bases, J lost 1 base, and 9 bases lay in between.

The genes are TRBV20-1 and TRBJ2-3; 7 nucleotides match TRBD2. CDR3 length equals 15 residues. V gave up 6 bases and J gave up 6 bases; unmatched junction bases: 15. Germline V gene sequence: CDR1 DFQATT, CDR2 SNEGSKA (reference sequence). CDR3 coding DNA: TGCAGTGCCCCCCCGGGGGGAGGCCCCTTTGATACGCAGTATTTT. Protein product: CSAPPGGGPFDTQYF.

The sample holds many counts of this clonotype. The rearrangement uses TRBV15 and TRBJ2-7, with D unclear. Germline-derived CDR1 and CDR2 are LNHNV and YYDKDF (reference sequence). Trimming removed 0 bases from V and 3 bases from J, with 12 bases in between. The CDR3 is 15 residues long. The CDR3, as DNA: TGTGCCACCAGCAGAGATGGCCCCACCTTCTACGAGCAGTACTTC. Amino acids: CATSRDGPTFYEQYF.